The entry that follows covers one TCR beta chain sequence. Indicated treatment: randomized to nivolumab then ipilimumab (arm A) or the reverse (arm B). Measured with immunoSEQ multiplex PCR; TCRdb has only the in-frame clones, and not every one. The data hold thousands of clones, with around 50% observed a single time. The sample comes from a study of sequential checkpoint blockade in melanoma. This sequence originates from a human donor with melanoma. This specimen was CD8+ T cells sorted from blood (inferred from file names), taken from a patient given nivolumab and ipilimumab in sequence.

CDR3 coding DNA: TGTGCCAGTAAACCGGGGTACACTGAAGCTTTCTTT. Its translation: CASKPGYTEAFF. The chain joins TRBV19 to TRBJ1-1; D gene uncertain. The CDR3 extends over 12 amino acids. The V gene's germline CDR1 is LNHDA and CDR2 SQIVND (reference sequence). V shed 7 bases and J shed 3 bases, with 9 bases lying between them.